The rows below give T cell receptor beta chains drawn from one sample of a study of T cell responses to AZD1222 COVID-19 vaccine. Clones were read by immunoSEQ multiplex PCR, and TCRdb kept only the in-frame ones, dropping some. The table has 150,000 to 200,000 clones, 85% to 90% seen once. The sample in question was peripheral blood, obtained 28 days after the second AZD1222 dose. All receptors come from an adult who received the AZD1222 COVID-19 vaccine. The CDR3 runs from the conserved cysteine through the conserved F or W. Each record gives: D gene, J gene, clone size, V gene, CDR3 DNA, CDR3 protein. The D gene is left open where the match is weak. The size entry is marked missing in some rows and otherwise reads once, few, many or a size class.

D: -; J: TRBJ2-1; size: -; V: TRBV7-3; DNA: TGTGCCAGCAGCTTAACCCCGGACCGCGAGCAGTTCTTC; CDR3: CASSLTPDREQFF
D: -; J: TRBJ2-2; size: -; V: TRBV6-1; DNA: TGTGCCAGCAGTGAAGGAGTGGGCCTTGGGGCCGGGGAGCTGTTTTTT; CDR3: CASSEGVGLGAGELFF
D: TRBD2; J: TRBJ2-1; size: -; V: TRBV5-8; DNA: TGTGCCAGCAGCTTGGGACTAGCGGACAATGAGCAGTTCTTC; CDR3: CASSLGLADNEQFF
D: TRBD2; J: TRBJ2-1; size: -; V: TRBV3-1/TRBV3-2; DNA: TGTGCCAGCAGCCAAGGCTTGGGAGGGGCGTCCTACAATGAGCAGTTCTTC; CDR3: CASSQGLGGASYNEQFF
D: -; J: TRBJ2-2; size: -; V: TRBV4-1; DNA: TGCGCCAGCAGCCAAGAAGAGGGGATACACGCCACCGGGGAGCTGTTTTTT; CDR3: CASSQEEGIHATGELFF
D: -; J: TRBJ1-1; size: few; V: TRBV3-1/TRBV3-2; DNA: TGTGCCAGCAGCCAAGGGGGGAACACTGAAGCTTTCTTT; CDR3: CASSQGGNTEAFF
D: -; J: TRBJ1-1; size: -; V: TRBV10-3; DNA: TGTGCCATCAGGGTTGACAGGAATGATGAAGCTTTCTTT; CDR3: CAIRVDRNDEAFF
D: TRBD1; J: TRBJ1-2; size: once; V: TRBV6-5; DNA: TGTGCCAGCAGTTCACTGGACAGGGGTAACTATGGCTACACCTTC; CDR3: CASSSLDRGNYGYTF
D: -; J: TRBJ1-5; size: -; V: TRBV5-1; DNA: TGCGCCAGCAGCTTGGTAGTGACAGTCATTTATAGCAATCAGCCCCAGCATTTT; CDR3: CASSLVVTVIYSNQPQHF
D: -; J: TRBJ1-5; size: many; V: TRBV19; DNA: TGTGCCAGTAGTCCACCCCGTATGCACAATCAGCCCCAGCATTTT; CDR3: CASSPPRMHNQPQHF
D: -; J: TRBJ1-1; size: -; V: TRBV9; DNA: TGTGCCAGTAAAACGGGACAAAACACTGAAGCTTTCTTT; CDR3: CASKTGQNTEAFF
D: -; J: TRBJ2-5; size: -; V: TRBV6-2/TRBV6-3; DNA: TGTGCCAGCAGCTTACAGGGAGTGGGCCAAGAGACCCAGTACTTC; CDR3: CASSLQGVGQETQYF
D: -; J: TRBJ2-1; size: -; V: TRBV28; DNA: TGTGCCAGTAAAGGCCCTGAGTTAGCCCATGAGCAGTTCTTC; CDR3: CASKGPELAHEQFF